This T cell receptor beta chain was observed in a study of low-dose radiotherapy and immunotherapy resistance in tumors. Looking at the study overall: Cohort 1 received 0.5 Gy per fraction every 2 weeks, totaling 6.5 Gy. Participants were given intravenous cyclophosphamide 200 mg/m2 every two weeks, one day before radiation and immunotherapy. For four cycles from cycle 1 day 1, patients took 300 mg oral aspirin daily.

Time point described: before trial treatment. All of the donors were given nivolumab, ipilimumab, aspirin, low-dose cyclophosphamide and low-dose radiotherapy as part of RACIN, a single-arm trial. Primers used for first-strand cDNA, a TRAV- and TRBV-specific set, covered both alpha and beta chains. The authors amplified TCRs for about 20 PCR cycles with a constant-region primer and a V-primer adapter. TCRdb itself ran the reads through MiXCR, one entry per CDR3 protein. The table lists 64,000 or so distinct CDR3 sequences, about a quarter of them singletons. Per germline, CDR1 SNHLY and CDR2 FYNNEI. Losses at the gene ends were 8 bases for V and 4 bases for J; bases not matched to a gene: 7. The CDR3 is made up of 16 amino acids.

The TCR originated in a male donor with rectosigmoid adenocarcinoma. The sequencing here drew on PBMCs, taken before treatment. The chain is built from TRBV2 and TRBJ2-6; TRBD1 matches 11 bases. The CDR3 DNA sequence: TGTGCCAGCCGCCGGGACAGGGGGGCCGGGGCCAACGTCCTGACTTTC. It translates to CASRRDRGAGANVLTF.